The T cell receptor beta chain under discussion was sequenced for a study of cytomegalovirus exposure and HLA in healthy donors. The PCR ran on 60 Vbeta and 13 Jbeta primers. Some clones are missing from TCRdb's copy, which holds only in-frame ones; the method was immunoSEQ multiplex PCR. The data show about 130,000 clones, roughly 78% seen once. V was trimmed by 0 bases and J by 3 bases, leaving 12 bases between them. The germline V gene has CDR1 SGHNT and CDR2 YYREEE (reference sequence). This CDR3 is 15 amino acids long. Sequenced input: PBMCs. The chain joins TRBV5-4 to TRBJ1-1; tentatively, D is TRBD1 (5 bases). The origin of this receptor is a male donor in good health and CMV-seronegative. CDR3 in amino acids: CASSLGHPRDTEAFF. CDR3 in DNA: TGTGCCAGCAGCTTGGGACACCCCAGGGACACTGAAGCTTTCTTT.